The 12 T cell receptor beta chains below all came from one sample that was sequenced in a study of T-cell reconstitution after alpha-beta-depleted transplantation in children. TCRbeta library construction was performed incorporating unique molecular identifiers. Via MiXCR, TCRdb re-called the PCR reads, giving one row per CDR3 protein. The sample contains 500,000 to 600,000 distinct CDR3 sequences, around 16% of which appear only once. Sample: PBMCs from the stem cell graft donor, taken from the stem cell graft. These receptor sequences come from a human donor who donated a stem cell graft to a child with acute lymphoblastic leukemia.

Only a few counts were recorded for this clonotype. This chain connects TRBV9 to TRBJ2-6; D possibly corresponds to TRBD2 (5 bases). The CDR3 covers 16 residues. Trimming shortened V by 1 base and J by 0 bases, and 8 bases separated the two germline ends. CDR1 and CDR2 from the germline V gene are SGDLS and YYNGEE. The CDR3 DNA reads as TGTGCCAGCAGCGTAAAGGGAGCCTCTGGGGCCAACGTCCTGACTTTC. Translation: CASSVKGASGANVLTF.

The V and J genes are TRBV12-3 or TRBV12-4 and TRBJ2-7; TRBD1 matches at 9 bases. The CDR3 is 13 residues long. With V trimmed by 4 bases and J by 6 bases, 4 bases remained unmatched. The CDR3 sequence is CASSSHRGLEQYF. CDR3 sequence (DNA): TGTGCCAGCAGTTCCCACAGGGGGCTCGAGCAGTACTTC.

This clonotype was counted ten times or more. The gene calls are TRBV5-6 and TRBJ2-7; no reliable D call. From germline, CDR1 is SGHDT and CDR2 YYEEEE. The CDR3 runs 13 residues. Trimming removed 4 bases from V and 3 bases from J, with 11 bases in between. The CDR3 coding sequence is TGTGCCAGCAGCAGGCTTATAGACTACGAGCAGTACTTC. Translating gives CASSRLIDYEQYF. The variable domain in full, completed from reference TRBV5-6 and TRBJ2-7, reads DAGVTQSPTHLIKTRGQQVTLRCSPKSGHDTVSWYQQALGQGPQFIFQYYEEEERQRGNFPDRFSGHQFPNYSSELNVNALLLGDSALYLCASSRLIDYEQYFGPGTRLTVT.

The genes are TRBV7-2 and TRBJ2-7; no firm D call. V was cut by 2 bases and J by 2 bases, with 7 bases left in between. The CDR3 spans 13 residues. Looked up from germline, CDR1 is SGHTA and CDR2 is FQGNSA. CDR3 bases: TGTGCCAGCAGCTTATTGGATACCTACGAGCAGTACTTC. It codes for CASSLLDTYEQYF.

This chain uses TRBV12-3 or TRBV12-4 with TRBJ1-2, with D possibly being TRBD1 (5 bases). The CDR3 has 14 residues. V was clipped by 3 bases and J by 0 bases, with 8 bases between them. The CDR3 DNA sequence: TGTGCCAGCAGTTTGCGGGGCTCTAACTATGGCTACACCTTC. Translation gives CASSLRGSNYGYTF.

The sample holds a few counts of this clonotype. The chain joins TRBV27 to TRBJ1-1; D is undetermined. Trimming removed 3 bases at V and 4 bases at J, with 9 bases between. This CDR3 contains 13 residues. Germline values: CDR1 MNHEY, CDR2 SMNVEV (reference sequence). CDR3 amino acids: CASSFGAATEAFF. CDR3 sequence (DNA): TGTGCCAGCAGTTTCGGTGCGGCCACTGAAGCTTTCTTT.

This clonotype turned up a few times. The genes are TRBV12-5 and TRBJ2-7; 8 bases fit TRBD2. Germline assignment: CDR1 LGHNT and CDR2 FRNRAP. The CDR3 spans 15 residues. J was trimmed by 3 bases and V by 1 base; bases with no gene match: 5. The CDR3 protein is CASGLGAGVGYEQYF. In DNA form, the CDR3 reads TGTGCTAGTGGTTTGGGAGCGGGAGTAGGCTACGAGCAGTACTTC.

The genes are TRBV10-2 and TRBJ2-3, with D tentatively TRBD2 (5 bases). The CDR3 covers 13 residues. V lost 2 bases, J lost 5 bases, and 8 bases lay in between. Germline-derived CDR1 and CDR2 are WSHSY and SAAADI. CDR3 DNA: TGCGCCAGCAGTGAGCAGCGGTTAGATACGCAGTATTTT. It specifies CASSEQRLDTQYF.

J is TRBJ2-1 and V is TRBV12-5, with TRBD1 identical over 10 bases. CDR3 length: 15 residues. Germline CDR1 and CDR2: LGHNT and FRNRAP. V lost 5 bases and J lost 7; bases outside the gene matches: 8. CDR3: CASGPGQGMVNEQFF. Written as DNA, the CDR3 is TGTGCTAGTGGTCCGGGACAGGGGATGGTTAATGAGCAGTTCTTC.

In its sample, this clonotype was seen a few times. The DNA for the CDR3 is TGTGCCAGCAGCTTAGGGCCTAGCGGGAGAAACGAGCAGTTCTTC. Translation gives CASSLGPSGRNEQFF. The chain couples TRBV11-2 to TRBJ2-1, with 10 nucleotides matching TRBD2. Germline-derived CDR1 and CDR2 are SGHAT and FQNNGV. This CDR3 spans 15 amino acids. The ends lost 1 base at V and 10 bases at J; junction bases unmatched: 7.

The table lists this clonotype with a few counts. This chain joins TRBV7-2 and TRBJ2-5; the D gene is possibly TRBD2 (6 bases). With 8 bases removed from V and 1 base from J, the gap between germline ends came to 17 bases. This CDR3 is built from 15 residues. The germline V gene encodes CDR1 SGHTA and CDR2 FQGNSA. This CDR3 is CASSPSGASQETQYF. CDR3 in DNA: TGTGCCAGCTCCCCTTCGGGAGCTTCCCAAGAGACCCAGTACTTC.

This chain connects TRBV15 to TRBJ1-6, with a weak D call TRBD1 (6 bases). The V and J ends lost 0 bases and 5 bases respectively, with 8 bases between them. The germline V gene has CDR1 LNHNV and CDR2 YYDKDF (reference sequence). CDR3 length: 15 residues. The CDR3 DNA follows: TGTGCCACCAGCAGAGATACAGGGAATAATTCACCCCTCCACTTT. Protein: CATSRDTGNNSPLHF.